This T cell receptor (beta chain) was sequenced for a study of shared clonotypes between healthy human individuals. There are a few counts of this clone. The sample has other DNA sequences that encode this CDR3 too. Profiling relied on immunoSEQ multiplex PCR, and the TCRdb table lists in-frame clones only, not all of them. This table has some 79,000 clones, 60% to 80% appearing once. This CDR3 region has 12 residues. Trimming took off 3 bases at V and 3 bases at J, with 3 bases between the two ends. CDR1 is SEHNR, CDR2 FQNEAQ, per germline (reference sequence). The sequencing input was memory CD8+ T cells sorted from blood. Subset meaning: CD45RO+ cells pooled with CCR7-negative TemRA cells. The gene calls are TRBV7-9 and TRBJ2-1, with D unresolved. The source of this sequence is a man aged 30 to 39 in good health. CDR3 sequence (DNA): TGTGCCAGCAGCTTGGACTACAATGAGCAGTTCTTC. Translating gives CASSLDYNEQFF.